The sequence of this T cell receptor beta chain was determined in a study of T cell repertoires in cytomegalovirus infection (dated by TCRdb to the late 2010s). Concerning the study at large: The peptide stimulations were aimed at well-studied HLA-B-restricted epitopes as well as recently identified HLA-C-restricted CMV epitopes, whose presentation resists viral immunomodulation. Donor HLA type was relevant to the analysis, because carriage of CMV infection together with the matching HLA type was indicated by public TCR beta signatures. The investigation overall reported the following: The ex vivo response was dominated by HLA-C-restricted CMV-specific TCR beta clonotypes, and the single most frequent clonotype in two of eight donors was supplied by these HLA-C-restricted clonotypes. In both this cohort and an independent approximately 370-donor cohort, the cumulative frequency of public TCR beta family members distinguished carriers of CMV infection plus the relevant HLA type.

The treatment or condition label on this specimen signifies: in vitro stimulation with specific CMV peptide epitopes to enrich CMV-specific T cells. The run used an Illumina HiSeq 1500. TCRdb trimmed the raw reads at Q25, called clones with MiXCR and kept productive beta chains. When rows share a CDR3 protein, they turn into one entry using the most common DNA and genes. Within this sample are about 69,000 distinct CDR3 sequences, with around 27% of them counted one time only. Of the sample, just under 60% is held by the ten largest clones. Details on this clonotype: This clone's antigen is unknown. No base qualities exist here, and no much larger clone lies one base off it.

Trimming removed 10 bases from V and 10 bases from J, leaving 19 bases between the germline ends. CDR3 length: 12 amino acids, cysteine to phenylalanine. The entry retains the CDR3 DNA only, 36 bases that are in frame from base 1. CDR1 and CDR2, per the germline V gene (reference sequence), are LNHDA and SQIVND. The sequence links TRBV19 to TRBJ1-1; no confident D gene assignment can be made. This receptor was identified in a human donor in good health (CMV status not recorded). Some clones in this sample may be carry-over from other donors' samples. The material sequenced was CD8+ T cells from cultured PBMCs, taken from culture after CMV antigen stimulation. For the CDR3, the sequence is CATLGPGGVAFF. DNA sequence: TGTGCCACACTAGGACCCGGCGGAGTAGCTTTCTTT. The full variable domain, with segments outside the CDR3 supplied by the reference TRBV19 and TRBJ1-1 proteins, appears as DGGITQSPKYLFRKEGQNVTLSCEQNLNHDAMYWYRQDPGQGLRLIYYSQIVNDFQKGDIAEGYSVSREKKESFPLTVTSAQKNPTAFYLCATLGPGGVAFFGQGTRLTVV.